The following is a TCR beta chain sequence with its context. This record comes from a study of CD8+ T cells in alopecia areata. Across the study: Patients received oral tofacitinib, 5 to 10 mg twice daily, for moderate-to-severe alopecia areata. Percent affected scalp area, the SALT score, rated treated patients' severity.

The treatment: oral pan-JAK inhibitor, 5-10 mg twice daily. Germline CDR1 KGHSH, CDR2 LQKENI. The trim removed 5 bases at V and 9 bases at J, leaving 8 bases unmatched. CDR3 length equals 16 residues. TCR sequencing used cDNA made by reverse transcription of extracted RNA. TCRdb's table, derived via immunoSEQ multiplex PCR, lists solely in-frame clones and lacks some. The repertoire holds 200,000 to 250,000 clones, with more than 30% as singletons. This receptor was taken from a human donor with alopecia areata. The chain employs TRBV18 and TRBJ2-1; 15 nucleotides agree with TRBD2. Here the sequenced sample was CD4+ T cells sorted from blood, taken between weeks 30 and 35, from a patient treated with tofacitinib. The CDR3 nucleotides are TGTGCCAGCTCAAGCGGACTAGCGGGAGGGCCGGTTGAGCAGTTCTTC. Residues: CASSSGLAGGPVEQFF.